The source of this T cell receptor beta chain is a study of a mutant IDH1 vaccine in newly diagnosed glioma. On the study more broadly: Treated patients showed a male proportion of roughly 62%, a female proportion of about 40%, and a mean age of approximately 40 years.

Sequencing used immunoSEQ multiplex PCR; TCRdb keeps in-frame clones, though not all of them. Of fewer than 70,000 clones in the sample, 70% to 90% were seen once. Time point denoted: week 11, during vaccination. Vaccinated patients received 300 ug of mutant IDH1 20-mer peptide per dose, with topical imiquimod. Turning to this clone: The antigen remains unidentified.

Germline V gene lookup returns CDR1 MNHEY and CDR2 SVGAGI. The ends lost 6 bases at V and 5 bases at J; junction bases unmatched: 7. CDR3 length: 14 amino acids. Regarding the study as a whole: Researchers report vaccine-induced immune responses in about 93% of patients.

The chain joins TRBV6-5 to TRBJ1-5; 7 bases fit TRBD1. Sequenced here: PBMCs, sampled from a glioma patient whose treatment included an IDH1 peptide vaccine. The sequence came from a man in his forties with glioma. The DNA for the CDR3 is TGTGCCAGCAGCCCCCGGGACAGCGATCAGCCCCAGCATTTT. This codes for CASSPRDSDQPQHF.